The rows below give T cell receptor beta chains drawn from one sample of a study of T cells in Graves' hyperthyroidism and ophthalmopathy. Using its own MiXCR run on the multiplex PCR reads, TCRdb lists one record per CDR3 protein. This table has about 210,000 distinct CDR3 sequences, roughly a sixth appearing once. Sequenced sample: blood. The receptor set was obtained from a middle-aged man with Graves' hyperthyroidism. CDR3s include the opening cysteine and the closing phenylalanine or tryptophan. The order of the fields is CDR3 protein, J gene, D gene, V gene. The D gene is left open where the match is weak.

CDR3aa: CASSQKDRGFRTDTQYF; j_gene: TRBJ2-3; d_gene: TRBD1; v_gene: TRBV14
CDR3aa: CASSPLKTGGMNTEAFF; j_gene: TRBJ1-1; d_gene: TRBD1; v_gene: TRBV19
CDR3aa: CASSLAGDEETQYF; j_gene: TRBJ2-5; d_gene: TRBD2; v_gene: TRBV28
CDR3aa: CASSLDRPWASTEAFF; j_gene: TRBJ1-1; d_gene: TRBD1; v_gene: TRBV6-1
CDR3aa: CSALGLAGGGHEQYF; j_gene: TRBJ2-7; d_gene: TRBD2; v_gene: TRBV20-1
CDR3aa: CASSSLAVIHYEQYF; j_gene: TRBJ2-7; d_gene: TRBD2; v_gene: TRBV5-6
CDR3aa: CASSSGTEDYEQYF; j_gene: TRBJ2-7; d_gene: .; v_gene: TRBV28
CDR3aa: CAWRDTGTPNTEAFF; j_gene: TRBJ1-1; d_gene: .; v_gene: TRBV30
CDR3aa: CASSLMAGGSYNEQFF; j_gene: TRBJ2-1; d_gene: TRBD2; v_gene: TRBV7-3
CDR3aa: CASRQPLSGRETQYF; j_gene: TRBJ2-5; d_gene: TRBD2; v_gene: TRBV28
CDR3aa: CSVVGQGSSYEQYF; j_gene: TRBJ2-7; d_gene: TRBD1; v_gene: TRBV29-1
CDR3aa: CASSERVYEQYF; j_gene: TRBJ2-7; d_gene: .; v_gene: TRBV10-2
CDR3aa: CASSHRDRKNIQYF; j_gene: TRBJ2-4; d_gene: TRBD1; v_gene: TRBV5-1
CDR3aa: CSGQGEDQETQYF; j_gene: TRBJ2-5; d_gene: .; v_gene: TRBV29-1
CDR3aa: CASSLPTLYNEQFF; j_gene: TRBJ2-1; d_gene: .; v_gene: TRBV12-3/TRBV12-4
CDR3aa: CASSLKLAGVTYEQYF; j_gene: TRBJ2-7; d_gene: TRBD2; v_gene: TRBV28
CDR3aa: CASSLFADGDEQYF; j_gene: TRBJ2-7; d_gene: .; v_gene: TRBV11-2
CDR3aa: CASSSTDGTQYF; j_gene: TRBJ2-5; d_gene: .; v_gene: TRBV12-3/TRBV12-4
CDR3aa: CASSLSSDYGTDTQYF; j_gene: TRBJ2-3; d_gene: .; v_gene: TRBV11-3
CDR3aa: CASSPGGGGVYEQYF; j_gene: TRBJ2-7; d_gene: .; v_gene: TRBV3-1
CDR3aa: CTSSLSGPSYEQYF; j_gene: TRBJ2-7; d_gene: .; v_gene: TRBV12-3/TRBV12-4
CDR3aa: CASRMDWNTGELFF; j_gene: TRBJ2-2; d_gene: .; v_gene: TRBV5-1
CDR3aa: CASRGTQGDTQYF; j_gene: TRBJ2-3; d_gene: .; v_gene: TRBV3-1
CDR3aa: CASSEDFRVVQFF; j_gene: TRBJ2-1; d_gene: .; v_gene: TRBV2
CDR3aa: CASSLSFGNEKLFF; j_gene: TRBJ1-4; d_gene: .; v_gene: TRBV5-1
CDR3aa: CASSLGDVIYEQYF; j_gene: TRBJ2-7; d_gene: .; v_gene: TRBV7-9
CDR3aa: CASSQAPGANVLTF; j_gene: TRBJ2-6; d_gene: .; v_gene: TRBV3-1
CDR3aa: CASSLVVGAGELFF; j_gene: TRBJ2-2; d_gene: .; v_gene: TRBV12-3/TRBV12-4
CDR3aa: CAWNRDRGKRGYTF; j_gene: TRBJ1-2; d_gene: TRBD1; v_gene: TRBV30
CDR3aa: CSAKQGAVGMNTEAFF; j_gene: TRBJ1-1; d_gene: TRBD1; v_gene: TRBV20-1
CDR3aa: CASTEFSGSYEQFF; j_gene: TRBJ2-1; d_gene: TRBD2; v_gene: TRBV11-1
CDR3aa: CATCFGGSNQPQHF; j_gene: TRBJ1-5; d_gene: .; v_gene: TRBV2
CDR3aa: CATSTAGSSYNEQFF; j_gene: TRBJ2-1; d_gene: .; v_gene: TRBV10-2
CDR3aa: CSARELTGSNSQETQYF; j_gene: TRBJ2-5; d_gene: TRBD1; v_gene: TRBV20-1
CDR3aa: CASSQIQGARAFF; j_gene: TRBJ1-1; d_gene: TRBD1; v_gene: TRBV3-1
CDR3aa: CASSERASGSYEQYF; j_gene: TRBJ2-7; d_gene: TRBD2; v_gene: TRBV6-1
CDR3aa: CASGQGWTEAFF; j_gene: TRBJ1-1; d_gene: TRBD1; v_gene: TRBV28
CDR3aa: CASSSDGTGAINEQFF; j_gene: TRBJ2-1; d_gene: TRBD1; v_gene: TRBV12-3/TRBV12-4
CDR3aa: CSALRGNQPQHF; j_gene: TRBJ1-5; d_gene: .; v_gene: TRBV20-1
CDR3aa: CASSQISTFRFF; j_gene: TRBJ2-1; d_gene: .; v_gene: TRBV3-1
CDR3aa: CASSFPRTGINQPQHF; j_gene: TRBJ1-5; d_gene: TRBD1; v_gene: TRBV28
CDR3aa: CASSPRLAGDNEQFF; j_gene: TRBJ2-1; d_gene: TRBD2; v_gene: TRBV28
CDR3aa: CATCGTELSTDTQYF; j_gene: TRBJ2-3; d_gene: TRBD1; v_gene: TRBV28
CDR3aa: CASSLANRSRQYF; j_gene: TRBJ2-3; d_gene: .; v_gene: TRBV5-1
CDR3aa: CASSTGGDADTQYF; j_gene: TRBJ2-3; d_gene: TRBD1; v_gene: TRBV7-2
CDR3aa: CASRTGFSNSPLHF; j_gene: TRBJ1-6; d_gene: .; v_gene: TRBV7-9
CDR3aa: CASSPNRKNGPYGYTF; j_gene: TRBJ1-2; d_gene: .; v_gene: TRBV18
CDR3aa: CASQGSGDYNEQFF; j_gene: TRBJ2-1; d_gene: .; v_gene: TRBV10-3
CDR3aa: CASSFDRGRTEAFF; j_gene: TRBJ1-1; d_gene: TRBD1; v_gene: TRBV27
CDR3aa: CASSQPGLDYGYTF; j_gene: TRBJ1-2; d_gene: .; v_gene: TRBV3-1
CDR3aa: CASSTTGYEQYF; j_gene: TRBJ2-7; d_gene: TRBD1; v_gene: TRBV7-9
CDR3aa: CASSLASGSYPYEQYF; j_gene: TRBJ2-7; d_gene: TRBD2; v_gene: TRBV28
CDR3aa: CASSVSVPRGEQFF; j_gene: TRBJ2-1; d_gene: .; v_gene: TRBV7-9
CDR3aa: CASSLSTPQGRNTGELFF; j_gene: TRBJ2-2; d_gene: TRBD1; v_gene: TRBV27
CDR3aa: CASSPRAGEHGELFF; j_gene: TRBJ2-2; d_gene: .; v_gene: TRBV19
CDR3aa: CASSPRVAGDTQYF; j_gene: TRBJ2-3; d_gene: TRBD2; v_gene: TRBV3-1
CDR3aa: CASSRASGGLVYEQYF; j_gene: TRBJ2-7; d_gene: TRBD1; v_gene: TRBV7-8
CDR3aa: CARHGGDTPTNQPQHF; j_gene: TRBJ1-5; d_gene: .; v_gene: TRBV6-2/TRBV6-3
CDR3aa: CASSTLRGGAYEQYF; j_gene: TRBJ2-7; d_gene: .; v_gene: TRBV11-2